Listed below are T cell receptor beta chains from one sample, sequenced in a study of blood T cell repertoires in COVID-19. Using immunoSEQ multiplex PCR, the repertoire was profiled, and TCRdb retains in-frame clones only, with some absent. The sample yields 150,000 to 250,000 clones, around four fifths seen once. Material for sequencing was PBMCs or T cells enriched from blood (not recorded which). The receptors shown here come from a man aged 35-49 years who had recovered from COVID-19. Both conserved end residues are part of each CDR3. A D gene is named only where the DNA matches it firmly. A clone size is listed for some rows: how often the clone was seen (once, few, many), or a class if it is expanded.

CDR3nt: TGTGCCAGCAGTTTAATGATCACAGATCTATATAGCAATCAGCCCCAGCATTTT
CDR3aa: CASSLMITDLYSNQPQHF
abundance: NA
j_gene: TRBJ1-5
d_gene: NA
v_gene: TRBV28

CDR3nt: TGCGCCAGCAGCCAAGTAGATTCAAGAGATCAGCCCCAGCATTTT
CDR3aa: CASSQVDSRDQPQHF
abundance: NA
j_gene: TRBJ1-5
d_gene: NA
v_gene: TRBV4-1

CDR3nt: TGTGCCAGCAGAAGAGATGGGACACACTATAATCAGCCCCAGCATTTT
CDR3aa: CASRRDGTHYNQPQHF
abundance: NA
j_gene: TRBJ1-5
d_gene: NA
v_gene: TRBV27

CDR3nt: TGTGCCACCAGCAGAGGTGGGGGCGGCTCCTACAATGAGCAGTTCTTC
CDR3aa: CATSRGGGGSYNEQFF
abundance: NA
j_gene: TRBJ2-1
d_gene: NA
v_gene: TRBV15

CDR3nt: TGTGCCAGCTCACCGGGGCACTCTGGGGCCAACGTCCTGACTTTC
CDR3aa: CASSPGHSGANVLTF
abundance: NA
j_gene: TRBJ2-6
d_gene: NA
v_gene: TRBV18

CDR3nt: TGTGCCAGCTCACCGGCCCTAGCGGGTAATAGAGAGACCCAGTACTTC
CDR3aa: CASSPALAGNRETQYF
abundance: once
j_gene: TRBJ2-5
d_gene: TRBD2
v_gene: TRBV18

CDR3nt: TGCAGCGTTGGGACAGGTGACTACAATGAGCAGTTCTTC
CDR3aa: CSVGTGDYNEQFF
abundance: NA
j_gene: TRBJ2-1
d_gene: TRBD1
v_gene: TRBV29-1

CDR3nt: TGTGCCAGCAGCGTAGATGCTAGACAGGGAGGATCCGATACGCAGTATTTT
CDR3aa: CASSVDARQGGSDTQYF
abundance: NA
j_gene: TRBJ2-3
d_gene: NA
v_gene: TRBV9

CDR3nt: TGTGCCAGCAGTTTAGGACAGATGAACACTGAAGCTTTCTTT
CDR3aa: CASSLGQMNTEAFF
abundance: NA
j_gene: TRBJ1-1
d_gene: NA
v_gene: TRBV28

CDR3nt: TGTGCCAGCAGCTTAGGGAGGGGTAGTAATTCACCCCTCCACTTT
CDR3aa: CASSLGRGSNSPLHF
abundance: NA
j_gene: TRBJ1-6
d_gene: NA
v_gene: TRBV7-2

CDR3nt: TGTGCCAGCAGTTCCCAGGTGCCCTACGAGCAGTACTTC
CDR3aa: CASSSQVPYEQYF
abundance: NA
j_gene: TRBJ2-7
d_gene: NA
v_gene: TRBV28

CDR3nt: TGTGCAAGTCGCTCACCGAGGGGGGCTAGCGGGAGTCCCCGGGGAGAGACCCAGTACTTC
CDR3aa: CASRSPRGASGSPRGETQYF
abundance: NA
j_gene: TRBJ2-5
d_gene: NA
v_gene: TRBV12-2

CDR3nt: TGTGCCAGCAGTCAGGCATCGGGGAATCAGCCCCAGCATTTT
CDR3aa: CASSQASGNQPQHF
abundance: few
j_gene: TRBJ1-5
d_gene: NA
v_gene: TRBV7-2

CDR3nt: TGTGCTAGCAGCCGGGGGGGCGGCGGGCCACAAGAGACCCAGTACTTC
CDR3aa: CASSRGGGGPQETQYF
abundance: NA
j_gene: TRBJ2-5
d_gene: TRBD2
v_gene: TRBV7-7

CDR3nt: TGTGCCAGCAGTTTTGGAGGGGAACGGGGCTACACCTTC
CDR3aa: CASSFGGERGYTF
abundance: few
j_gene: TRBJ1-2
d_gene: NA
v_gene: TRBV28

CDR3nt: TGTGCCAGCAGTTTAAGGACAGGGGGGAATAATTCACCCCTCCACTTT
CDR3aa: CASSLRTGGNNSPLHF
abundance: NA
j_gene: TRBJ1-6
d_gene: TRBD1
v_gene: TRBV28